The clone carrying this T cell receptor beta chain appeared a single time. This sample was taken from a study of blood T cell repertoires in COVID-19. Across the whole study: The analysed material was cDNA or gDNA that came from T cells, B-cell-depleted T cells, or PBMCs.

Assay: immunoSEQ multiplex PCR; the TCRdb copy retains only in-frame clones and omits some. The sample contains tens of thousands of clones, roughly 91% of which appear only once. This CDR3 contains 13 residues. Trimming stripped 4 bases from V and 4 bases from J, with 9 bases between. The germline V gene has CDR1 ENHRY and CDR2 SYGVKD. This receptor was taken from a woman between 50 and 59 years old in a cohort sampled during active COVID-19. Sequenced sample: peripheral blood. The genes are TRBV10-3 and TRBJ2-3; possible D gene TRBD1, 5 bases. CDR3 DNA: TGTGCCATCAGTGGACAGCCTTCAGATACGCAGTATTTT. This codes for CAISGQPSDTQYF.